The source of this TCR beta chain is a study of cytomegalovirus exposure and HLA in healthy donors. Notes on the study in general: A later analysis linked a missense DCLRE1C variant to TCR beta V- and J-gene trimming.

Primers for the PCR totalled 60 Vbeta and 13 Jbeta. Sequenced by immunoSEQ multiplex PCR; TCRdb stores in-frame clones only, minus some. The sample gives about 240,000 clones, around 80% of which show up once; 0.47% is in the top ten. About this clone: Its antigen is as yet unknown.

The sequencing input was PBMCs. This receptor was obtained from a boy aged 5-17 years in good health and CMV-seronegative.

CDR3 region: CATSRGSGGYNEQFF. CDR3 nucleotide sequence: TGTGCCACCAGCAGAGGTAGCGGGGGTTACAATGAGCAGTTCTTC. V usage is TRBV15 and J usage is TRBJ2-1; 9 nucleotides align to TRBD2. This CDR3 has 15 amino acids. The germline V gene encodes CDR1 LNHNV and CDR2 YYDKDF (reference sequence). V gave up 1 base and J gave up 4 bases; unmatched junction bases: 2.